This paragraph covers one TCR beta chain sequence. This clone has just one count. Its specific antigen is unknown. Base qualities were left out, and no much larger clone turns up one base away. This specimen comes from a study of T cell changes during pregnancy in multiple sclerosis (dated by TCRdb to the late 2010s). Study-level background: The study looked at changes in the T cell repertoire across pregnancy in women with multiple sclerosis.

The cysteine opens and the phenylalanine closes a CDR3 of 19 amino acids. The retained sequence is limited to the CDR3, 57 bases, with the frame set at the first base. V is cut back by 3 bases and J by 4 bases, with 11 bases in the junction unmatched. For CDR1 and CDR2, the germline V gene lists KGHSH and LQKENI. To prepare the library, the immunoSEQ multiplex PCR assay was applied. Here the immuneACCESS table is served through TCRdb, limited to in-frame sequences with V and J called. Missing clones are a known gap in these copies; in checked studies unresolved V genes cover under half, and the rest lacks a known reason. The sample data list about 42,000 clones, and approximately 91% of these were observed just once. The ten largest clones represent nearly 2% of the sample.

Sequencing was performed on CD4+ T cells from peripheral blood mononuclear cells, taken after pregnancy. In this chain, TRBV18 is recombined with TRBJ2-1, with 14 central nucleotides matching TRBD2. This receptor was taken from a female donor in good health, enrolled as a control in a pregnancy study. For the CDR3, the sequence is CASSPTGLAGVGGYNEQFF. The nucleotide sequence reads as follows: TGTGCCAGCTCACCTACGGGACTAGCGGGAGTAGGGGGTTACAATGAGCAGTTCTTC.